Listed below are T cell receptor beta chains from one sample, sequenced in a study of CD8 T cells in Susac syndrome. Via MiXCR, TCRdb re-called the immunoSEQ multiplex PCR reads, giving one row per CDR3 protein. Of about 60,000 distinct CDR3 sequences in the sample, approximately 92% were seen once. The source material was CD8+ T cells from PBMCs. These receptors were collected from a human donor in good health. The CDR3 runs from the conserved cysteine through the conserved F or W. A D gene is named only where the DNA matches it firmly. A row's size may be missing; if present it is once, few, many or a size class.

d_call clone_size j_call v_call cdr3_nt cdr3_aa
. . TRBJ2-7 TRBV3-1 TGTGCCAGCAGCCAAGGACAGCTAGCCTACGAGCAGTACTTC CASSQGQLAYEQYF
. . TRBJ1-2 TRBV5-1 TGCGCCAGCAGCTCGCTTACAGGGTATGGCTACACCTTC CASSSLTGYGYTF
TRBD2 . TRBJ2-3 TRBV12-3/TRBV12-4 TGTGCCAGCAGTCCGGGGACTAGCGGGGTAGATACGCAGTATTTT CASSPGTSGVDTQYF
. . TRBJ2-2 TRBV9 TGTGCCAGCAGCGTAGCAGCAGGGCCCGGGGAGCTGTTTTTT CASSVAAGPGELFF
TRBD2 . TRBJ2-6 TRBV2 TGTGCCAGCAGTCTAGCGGGGGGCTTACACGAAGGGGCCAACGTCCTGACTTTC CASSLAGGLHEGANVLTF
TRBD1 . TRBJ1-1 TRBV11-3 TGTGCCAGCAGCTTAGCAGGGGGCTCCGAAGCTTTCTTT CASSLAGGSEAFF
. . TRBJ2-3 TRBV4-3 TGCGCCAGCAGCCAAGATTCCCTACTTGGGGCAGATACGCAGTATTTT CASSQDSLLGADTQYF
. . TRBJ1-1 TRBV11-2 TGTGCCAGCAGCTTAGCGGGCATGAACACTGAAGTTTTCTTT CASSLAGMNTEVFF
TRBD1 . TRBJ2-3 TRBV24-1 TGTGCCACCAGTGAAGCGACAGGGGGCCCCTTCACAGATACGCAGTATTTT CATSEATGGPFTDTQYF
TRBD2 . TRBJ2-5 TRBV3-1 TGTGCCAGCAGCAGACTAGCGGGGGGACTCAGTCAAGAGACCCAGTACTTC CASSRLAGGLSQETQYF
. . TRBJ1-1 TRBV19 TGTGCCAGTACCGAGACGGGACACTCCACTGAAGCTTTCTTT CASTETGHSTEAFF
TRBD2 . TRBJ2-5 TRBV29-1 TGCAGCGTCGTTCTAGCGGGGGGGCTTGAGACCCAGTACTTC CSVVLAGGLETQYF
TRBD1 . TRBJ1-5 TRBV19 TGTGCCAGTAGGACAGGGGCAGTTCAGCCCCAGCATTTT CASRTGAVQPQHF
TRBD1 . TRBJ1-5 TRBV28 TGTGCCAGCGTAACCTCGACAGGGAGCAATCAGCCCCAGCATTTT CASVTSTGSNQPQHF
. . TRBJ2-7 TRBV10-3 TGTGCCATCAGTGAGGGGGGCTCCTACGAGCAGTACTTC CAISEGGSYEQYF
TRBD1 . TRBJ2-5 TRBV27 TGTGCCAGCAGTCCCCGGGACAGGATGTTGGAGACCCAGTACTTC CASSPRDRMLETQYF
. . TRBJ1-5 TRBV7-9 TGTGCCAGCAGCTCCGGGGCGACGAGCAATCAGCCCCAGCATTTT CASSSGATSNQPQHF
. . TRBJ2-6 TRBV3-1 TGTGCCAGCAGCCAAGATAGGCAGTCTGGGGCCAACGTCCTGACTTTC CASSQDRQSGANVLTF
. once TRBJ2-3 TRBV4-2 TGTGCCAGCAGCCAAGATATGCAGGGGCCAGATACGCAGTATTTT CASSQDMQGPDTQYF
. once TRBJ2-7 TRBV29-1 TGCAGCGCCCTGACCCAAACCAACTACGAGCAGTACTTC CSALTQTNYEQYF
. . TRBJ2-7 TRBV6-2/TRBV6-3 TGTGCCAGCAGTCCGATGCGGGAAACTTCTTACGAGCAGTACTTC CASSPMRETSYEQYF
. . TRBJ1-1 TRBV7-6 TGTGCCAGCAGTCAGGCCAGGGGATCCCCTGGGGACACTGAAGCTTTCTTT CASSQARGSPGDTEAFF
. . TRBJ2-7 TRBV30 TGTGCCTGGAGTGTAGGGTTCTTAGGGCCCCACGAGCAGTACTTC CAWSVGFLGPHEQYF
TRBD2 . TRBJ2-3 TRBV20-1 TGCAGTGCTAGAGATGGGACTAGCGGGTATAGCACAGATACGCAGTATTTT CSARDGTSGYSTDTQYF
. . TRBJ2-5 TRBV12-3/TRBV12-4 TGTACCAGCAGTTTGACCGCTCAAGAGACCCAGTACTTC CTSSLTAQETQYF
. once TRBJ1-2 TRBV5-6 TGTGCCAGCAGCCACTCGACAGGAGTTCCCCCCTACACCTTC CASSHSTGVPPYTF
. . TRBJ2-7 TRBV4-1 TGCGCCAGCAGCCAAGATGGAGTCCCGGGCCGCGAGCAGTACTTC CASSQDGVPGREQYF
. . TRBJ2-1 TRBV7-2 TGTGCCAGCAGGAGGGACGGACCTCCCTACAATGAGCAGTTCTTC CASRRDGPPYNEQFF
. few TRBJ2-7 TRBV12-3/TRBV12-4 TGTGCCAGCAGTTCCACCAACCTTCAGGGCGAGCAGTACTTC CASSSTNLQGEQYF
TRBD1 . TRBJ2-3 TRBV7-9 TGTGCCAGCAGAGAAGCGATCGCGGCCGGGACAGGGGGGCAAGATACGCAGTATTTT CASREAIAAGTGGQDTQYF
. . TRBJ2-5 TRBV6-2/TRBV6-3 TGTGCCAGCAGTTACGTCTTCCAAGAGACCCAGTACTTC CASSYVFQETQYF
. . TRBJ1-1 TRBV4-3 TGCGCCAGCAGCCACGAAGTCGGACAGCTGAACACTGAAGCTTTCTTT CASSHEVGQLNTEAFF
. . TRBJ1-1 TRBV5-4 TGTGCCAGCAGGGGAGTGGGAGAAAGCACTGAAGCTTTCTTT CASRGVGESTEAFF
TRBD1 . TRBJ1-1 TRBV12-3/TRBV12-4 TGTGCCAGCAGTCCGACAGGGATAGCTTTCTTT CASSPTGIAFF
. . TRBJ2-7 TRBV5-4 TGTGCCAGCAGTTTCGTAGGGGCCAGCCCCTACGAGCAGTACTTC CASSFVGASPYEQYF
. . TRBJ2-7 TRBV27 TGTGCCAGCAGAACCCTGAGCGACGAGCAGTACTTC CASRTLSDEQYF
TRBD1 . TRBJ2-2 TRBV12-3/TRBV12-4 TGTGCCAGCAGTTTAGCGCTAAGGGACAGGGGGCCGGCCGGGGAGCTGTTTTTT CASSLALRDRGPAGELFF
TRBD1 . TRBJ2-3 TRBV5-4 TGTGCCAGCAGCTTGGACAGGGGGACAGATACGCAGTATTTT CASSLDRGTDTQYF
. . TRBJ1-2 TRBV25-1 TGTGCCAGCAGCGCGGTCGGGGGGGGCGATGGCTACACCTTC CASSAVGGGDGYTF
. . TRBJ2-7 TRBV13 TGTGCCAGCAGCTTTGCCTCTGGTACTACCGAGCAGTACTTC CASSFASGTTEQYF
. . TRBJ1-6 TRBV7-2 TGTGCCAGCAGCTTAGGGCCAAATTCACCCCTCCACTTT CASSLGPNSPLHF
TRBD1 . TRBJ2-5 TRBV7-2 TGTGCCAGCAGCCGACCCCGGGACAGGGTATCAGAGACCCAGTACTTC CASSRPRDRVSETQYF
TRBD1 . TRBJ2-2 TRBV4-1 TGCGCCAGCAGCCAATGGGACAGTCCGAACACCGGGGAGCTGTTTTTT CASSQWDSPNTGELFF
TRBD2 . TRBJ2-2 TRBV9 TGTGCCAGCAGCCCCTGGGGGGGTGGCGGGGAGCTGTTTTTT CASSPWGGGGELFF
. . TRBJ1-1 TRBV14 TGTGCCAGCAGCGGAGATGGGGGGTGGGTCACTGAAGCTTTCTTT CASSGDGGWVTEAFF
. . TRBJ1-2 TRBV20-1 TGCAGTGCTAGAGATGACCGGGGGGCCGTCTATGGCTACACCTTC CSARDDRGAVYGYTF
TRBD1 . TRBJ2-7 TRBV12-3/TRBV12-4 TGTGCCAGCAGCCCGGCGGGACAGGAAAGAGAGCAGTACTTC CASSPAGQEREQYF
TRBD2 . TRBJ2-2 TRBV10-3 TGTGCCATCAAAGAGAGCGGGGCCGGGGAGCTGTTTTTT CAIKESGAGELFF
. . TRBJ1-3 TRBV4-1 TGCGCCAGCAGCCAAGTGCGGACAACTGGAAACACCATATATTTT CASSQVRTTGNTIYF
. . TRBJ1-1 TRBV5-1 TGCGCCAGCAGCTTGTGGGGGCAGAACACTGAAGCTTTCTTT CASSLWGQNTEAFF
. once TRBJ2-7 TRBV20-1 TGCAGTGCTAGGCTCCGGGACAAGATTACCTACGAGCAGTACTTC CSARLRDKITYEQYF
. . TRBJ2-2 TRBV25-1 TGTGCCAGCAGTGGGAACCTAAACACCGGGGAGCTGTTTTTT CASSGNLNTGELFF
. . TRBJ2-7 TRBV18 TGTGCCAGCTCACCACCAGACAGGAGAGGGTCTGAAGAGCAGTACTTC CASSPPDRRGSEEQYF